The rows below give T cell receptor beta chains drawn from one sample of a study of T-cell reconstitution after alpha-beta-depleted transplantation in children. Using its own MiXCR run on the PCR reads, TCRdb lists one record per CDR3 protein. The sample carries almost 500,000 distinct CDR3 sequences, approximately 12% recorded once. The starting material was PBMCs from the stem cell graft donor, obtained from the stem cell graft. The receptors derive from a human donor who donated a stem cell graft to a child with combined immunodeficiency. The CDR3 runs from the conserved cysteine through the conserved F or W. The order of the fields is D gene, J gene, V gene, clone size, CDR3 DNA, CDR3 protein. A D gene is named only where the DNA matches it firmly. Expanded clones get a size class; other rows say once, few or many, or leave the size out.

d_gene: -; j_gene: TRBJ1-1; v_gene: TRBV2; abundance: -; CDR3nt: TGTGCCAGCAGTGTATCCTCGTTGGGCACTGAAGCTTTCTTT; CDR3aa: CASSVSSLGTEAFF
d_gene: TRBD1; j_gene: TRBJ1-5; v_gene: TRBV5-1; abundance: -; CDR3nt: TGCGCCAGCAGCTTAGGGACAGTAGATCAGCCCCAGCATTTT; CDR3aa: CASSLGTVDQPQHF
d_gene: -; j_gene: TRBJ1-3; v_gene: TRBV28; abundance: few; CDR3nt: TGTGCCAGCAGTTTCAGACCCTCTGGAAACACCATATATTTT; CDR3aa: CASSFRPSGNTIYF
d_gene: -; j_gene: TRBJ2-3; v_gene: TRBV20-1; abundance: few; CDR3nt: TGCAGTGCTAGGTCAGGGTTGGGTAGATCGAATACGCAGTATTTT; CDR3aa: CSARSGLGRSNTQYF
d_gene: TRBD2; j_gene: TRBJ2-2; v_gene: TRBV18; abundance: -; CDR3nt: TGTGCCAGCTCACGCGCGGGAGGAAACACCGGGGAGCTGTTTTTT; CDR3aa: CASSRAGGNTGELFF
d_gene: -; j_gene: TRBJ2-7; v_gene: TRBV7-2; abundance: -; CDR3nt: TGTGCCAGCAGCCCCTCACCACAGGGCCTCTACGAGCAGTACTTC; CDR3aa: CASSPSPQGLYEQYF
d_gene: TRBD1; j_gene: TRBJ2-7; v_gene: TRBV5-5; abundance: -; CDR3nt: TGTGCCAGCAGCTTGCGGACAGGGGGCTTCTACGAGCAGTACTTC; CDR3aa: CASSLRTGGFYEQYF
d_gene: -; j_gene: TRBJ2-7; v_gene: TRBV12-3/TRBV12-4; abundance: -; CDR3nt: TGTGCCAGCAGTTTTAGGAGTAGGCCCTCCTACGAGCAGTACTTC; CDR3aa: CASSFRSRPSYEQYF
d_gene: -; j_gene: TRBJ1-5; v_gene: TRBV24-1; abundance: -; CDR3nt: TGTGCCACCAGTGATTCAGGGGTCAATCAGCCCCAGCATTTT; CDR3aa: CATSDSGVNQPQHF
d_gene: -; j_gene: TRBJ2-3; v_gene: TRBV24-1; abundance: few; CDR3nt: TGTGCCACCAGTGATTCGCTCCGGGACTCTAGCACAGATACGCAGTATTTT; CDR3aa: CATSDSLRDSSTDTQYF
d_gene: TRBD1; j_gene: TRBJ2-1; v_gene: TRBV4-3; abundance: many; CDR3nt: TGCGCCAGCAGCCAAGGCAAGGGGGCAAACAATGAGCAGTTCTTC; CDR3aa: CASSQGKGANNEQFF
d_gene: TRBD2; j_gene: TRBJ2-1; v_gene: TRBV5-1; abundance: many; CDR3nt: TGCGCCAGCAGCTTGGAGGGGACTAGTTACAATGAGCAGTTCTTC; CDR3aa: CASSLEGTSYNEQFF
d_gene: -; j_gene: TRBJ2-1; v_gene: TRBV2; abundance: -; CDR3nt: TGTGCCAGCACAGGGCCATCCGGTACCAATGAGCAGTTCTTC; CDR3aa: CASTGPSGTNEQFF
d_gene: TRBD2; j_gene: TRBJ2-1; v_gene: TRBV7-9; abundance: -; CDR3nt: TGTGCCAGCAGCTCCCCTAGCGGGAGGAGGTACAATGAGCAGTTCTTC; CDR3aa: CASSSPSGRRYNEQFF
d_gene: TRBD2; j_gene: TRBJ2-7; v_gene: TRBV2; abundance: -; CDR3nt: TGTGCCAGCAGCCAGAGTCTAGCGGGAGGGCCTACAAAAACCTACGAGCAGTACTTC; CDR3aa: CASSQSLAGGPTKTYEQYF
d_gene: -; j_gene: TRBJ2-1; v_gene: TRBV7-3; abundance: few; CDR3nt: TGTGCCAGCAGCTTAACTATAACAGGGAGTCGGAATGAGCAGTTCTTC; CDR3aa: CASSLTITGSRNEQFF
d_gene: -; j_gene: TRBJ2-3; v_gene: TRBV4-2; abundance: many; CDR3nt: TGTGCCAGCAGCCCCCACATGGATACGCAGTATTTT; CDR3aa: CASSPHMDTQYF
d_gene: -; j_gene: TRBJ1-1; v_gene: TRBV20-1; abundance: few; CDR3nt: TGCAGTGCTGGGGCCGTCCGGGACGAAAACACTGAAGCTTTCTTT; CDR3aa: CSAGAVRDENTEAFF
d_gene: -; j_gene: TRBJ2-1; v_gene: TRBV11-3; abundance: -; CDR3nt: TGTGCCAGCAGCTTAGGCCGAGCGTTAAATGAGCAGTTCTTC; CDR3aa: CASSLGRALNEQFF
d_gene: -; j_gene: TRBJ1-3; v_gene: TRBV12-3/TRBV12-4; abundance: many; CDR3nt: TGTGCCAGCAGTTCCCTTTCGAGAGGAAACACCATATATTTT; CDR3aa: CASSSLSRGNTIYF
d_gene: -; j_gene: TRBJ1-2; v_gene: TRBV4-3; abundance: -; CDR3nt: TGCGCCAGCAGCCAAGCCTACTTACAGGTTTTGGACTACACCTTC; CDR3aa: CASSQAYLQVLDYTF
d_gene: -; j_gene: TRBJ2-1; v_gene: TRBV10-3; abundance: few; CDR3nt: TGTGCCATCAGTGAGTCAAGCGGCAGCTCCTACAATGAGCAGTTCTTC; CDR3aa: CAISESSGSSYNEQFF
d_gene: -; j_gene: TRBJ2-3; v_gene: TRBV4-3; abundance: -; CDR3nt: TGCGCCAGCAGCCAAGATCGGGGCCAGAACACAGATACGCAGTATTTT; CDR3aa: CASSQDRGQNTDTQYF
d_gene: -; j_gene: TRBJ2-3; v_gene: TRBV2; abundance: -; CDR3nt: TGTGCCAGCATAATGGGGGCTATACCCACAGATACGCAGTATTTT; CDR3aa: CASIMGAIPTDTQYF
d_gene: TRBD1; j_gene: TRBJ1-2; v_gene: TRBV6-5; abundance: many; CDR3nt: TGTGCCAGCAGTTACGCCGGGACAGAAGAATATGGCTACACCTTC; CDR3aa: CASSYAGTEEYGYTF
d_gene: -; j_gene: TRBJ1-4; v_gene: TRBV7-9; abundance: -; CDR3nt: TGTGCCAGCAGCTCGCAGGGGAGCAATGAAAAACTGTTTTTT; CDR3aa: CASSSQGSNEKLFF